This T cell receptor beta chain stems from a study of cytomegalovirus exposure and HLA in healthy donors. A note on this clone: The antigen is not known.

Study-wide findings and caveats: Analyzed later, association rates of TCRs varied across HLA loci, with DRB1 most and HLA-C fewest.

The PCR ran on 60 Vbeta and 13 Jbeta primers. Using immunoSEQ multiplex PCR, the repertoire was profiled, and TCRdb retains in-frame clones only, with some absent. The data show about 150,000 clones, under 85% seen once. The CDR3 is made up of 16 amino acids. CDR1 and CDR2 from the germline V gene are MGHRA and YSYEKL. V lost 1 base and J lost 1; bases outside the gene matches: 2. The sequenced sample was PBMCs. The receptor's source is a man aged 18 to 29 in good health and CMV-seronegative. The chain couples TRBV4-1 to TRBJ2-7; 12 bases fit TRBD2. The CDR3 DNA is TGCGCCAGCAGCCAAGCTAGCGGGGGGGCTTCCTACGAGCAGTACTTC. Amino acids: CASSQASGGASYEQYF.